This entry lists 24 T cell receptor beta chains sequenced from one sample in a study of T cell repertoires in cytomegalovirus infection. MiXCR, applied by TCRdb to the reads, yields one record per CDR3 protein. The sample contains 150,000 to 200,000 distinct CDR3 sequences, about an eighth of which appear only once. Sequencing input: PBMCs. These receptors were collected from a human donor in good health (CMV status not recorded). Some clones in this sample may be carry-over from other donors' samples.

This clonotype was recorded a few times. The chain recombines TRBV2 with TRBJ1-5, with D unresolved. The germline V gene has CDR1 SNHLY and CDR2 FYNNEI. V was pared by 2 bases and J by 1 base, with 6 bases between. The CDR3 extends over 14 amino acids. CDR3 in amino acids: CASSESRSNQPQHF. The DNA of the CDR3 is TGTGCCAGCAGTGAAAGTCGGAGCAATCAGCCCCAGCATTTT.

This clonotype was picked up many times. J is TRBJ2-7 and V is TRBV5-4; 7 bases map to TRBD1. The J segment lost 6 bases and the V segment lost 5 bases, leaving 8 bases of the junction unmatched. Germline CDR1 reads SGHNT; CDR2 reads YYREEE (reference sequence). CDR3 length: 13 amino acids. DNA for the CDR3: TGTGCCAGCAGAGACAGGGTCCTCGGCGAGCAGTACTTC. Its translation: CASRDRVLGEQYF.

This chain links TRBV6-5 with TRBJ2-1, with 8 bases identical to TRBD1. This CDR3 is built from 14 residues. J gave up 6 bases and V 10 bases, and 11 bases lay outside the gene matches. Germline V gene data show CDR1 as MNHEY and CDR2 as SVGAGI. The CDR3 is CATIDRGRSNEQFF. For the CDR3, the DNA is TGTGCCACCATCGACAGGGGACGGTCCAATGAGCAGTTCTTC.

This clonotype was counted at least ten times. The chain employs TRBV11-2 and TRBJ2-7; D gene uncertain. Deletions cut 0 bases from V and 3 bases from J, with 12 bases between. Germline CDR1 reads SGHAT; CDR2 reads FQNNGV. The CDR3 contains 15 residues. CDR3 DNA: TGTGCCAGCAGCTTAGAAGTGGGTGCCAACTACGAGCAGTACTTC. Its translation: CASSLEVGANYEQYF.

The chain combines TRBV6-6 with TRBJ2-5; D gene uncertain. This CDR3 comprises 15 residues. Trimming cost V 0 bases and J 5 bases, with 13 bases left between them. CDR1 and CDR2 from the germline V gene are MNHNY and SVGAGI (reference sequence). The CDR3 bases are TGTGCCAGCAGTTACTCTCCTGGGGATGGGGAGACCCAGTACTTC. As protein: CASSYSPGDGETQYF.

This clonotype has ten or more counts. The V gene is TRBV6-2 or TRBV6-3, the J gene TRBJ1-5; D possibly corresponds to TRBD1 (5 bases). Per the germline V gene, CDR1 is MNHEY and CDR2 is SVGEGT. Trimming cost V 4 bases and J 11 bases, with 15 bases left between them. CDR3 length: 13 amino acids. CDR3 loop: CASSLVRGAAQHF. The CDR3 region has the DNA TGTGCCAGCAGTTTGGTCCGTGGGGCAGCCCAGCATTTT.

This chain joins TRBV29-1 and TRBJ1-2; 7 positions agree with TRBD1. Trimming at V came to 1 base and at J to 5 bases, leaving 10 bases not matched to a gene. The CDR3 is made up of 15 amino acids. CDR1 and CDR2 (germline): SQVTM, ANQGSEA. The CDR3 DNA follows: TGCAGCGTTGAAGGAGTGACTACAGGGGCTTATGGCTACACCTTC. Its protein product is CSVEGVTTGAYGYTF.

The gene calls are TRBV14 and TRBJ2-3, with TRBD1 matching 7 bases. The CDR3 length is 19 residues. V lost 0 bases and J lost 4; bases outside the gene matches: 16. CDR1 and CDR2 (germline): SGHDN, FVKESK. The CDR3 region is CASSQDLVDRVGSADTQYF. As DNA, the CDR3 is TGTGCCAGCAGCCAAGATCTTGTCGACAGGGTAGGGTCAGCAGATACGCAGTATTTT.

The chain joins TRBV12-3 or TRBV12-4 to TRBJ2-3; 8 bases map to TRBD2. The CDR3 spans 15 residues. J lost 4 bases, V lost 3 bases, and 6 bases had no gene match. CDR3 nucleotide sequence: TGTGCCAGCAGTTTTGTCGGGGGGGCCGCAGATACGCAGTATTTT. It specifies CASSFVGGAADTQYF.

V is TRBV9 and J is TRBJ2-7; 12 bases map to TRBD2. CDR3 length: 14 residues. Germline CDR1 and CDR2: SGDLS and YYNGEE. V lost 4 bases and J lost 6; bases outside the gene matches: 5. In DNA form, the CDR3 reads TGTGCCAGCAGCCAGACTAGCGGGAGTGGCGAGCAGTACTTC. It yields the protein CASSQTSGSGEQYF.

A few counts support this clonotype. The V and J genes are TRBV7-2 and TRBJ1-6, with D unresolved. The germline gives CDR1 SGHTA, CDR2 FQGNSA. There are 15 residues in the CDR3. The ends were cut back, 5 bases at V and 6 bases at J, with 14 bases in the middle. CDR3 DNA: TGTGCCAGCAGCCCCTCGTTAGGCCCTAATTCACCCCTCCACTTT. Amino acid sequence: CASSPSLGPNSPLHF.

This chain connects TRBV20-1 to TRBJ2-3; tentative D call: TRBD2 (6 bases). Germline values: CDR1 DFQATT, CDR2 SNEGSKA (reference sequence). Trimming cost V 3 bases and J 1 base, with 11 bases left between them. CDR3 length: 14 amino acids. The CDR3 coding sequence is TGCAGTGCTAGTAGATCGGGAGGCACAGATACGCAGTATTTT. Its translation: CSASRSGGTDTQYF.

This clonotype was detected a few times. The chain has TRBV2 and TRBJ1-3, with unresolved D. The ends were cut back, 3 bases at V and 3 bases at J, with 6 bases in the middle. The CDR3 loop spans 13 amino acids. Germline CDR1 reads SNHLY; CDR2 reads FYNNEI. The DNA of the CDR3 is TGTGCCAGCAGTGAGATCAGTGGAAACACCATATATTTT. The encoded protein is CASSEISGNTIYF.

This clonotype was observed once. The chain joins TRBV19 to TRBJ1-2; D remains ambiguous. CDR3 length: 13 amino acids. V lost 10 bases and J lost 8, with 20 bases in between. In germline, CDR1 is LNHDA, CDR2 SQIVND (reference sequence). This chain's CDR3 is CATWGSRFTGYTF. In nucleotides, the CDR3 is TGTGCCACCTGGGGTTCGAGGTTTACAGGCTACACCTTC.

This clonotype came up many times. The genes are TRBV28 and TRBJ1-1; no reliable D call. V was trimmed by 4 bases and J by 0 bases, leaving 9 bases between them. Germline CDR1 and CDR2: MDHEN and SYDVKM. The CDR3 totals 14 residues. The CDR3 region is CASSSPYMNTEAFF. CDR3 bases: TGTGCCAGCAGTTCGCCGTATATGAACACTGAAGCTTTCTTT.

The chain employs TRBV6-2 or TRBV6-3 and TRBJ1-2, with TRBD1 identical over 8 bases. Trimming removed 5 bases from V and 4 bases from J; junction bases left unmatched: 6. The CDR3 is made up of 14 amino acids. CDR1 and CDR2 from the germline V gene are MNHEY and SVGEGT. The CDR3 DNA is TGTGCCAGCAGTGAATGGACAGGGATCTATGGCTACACCTTC. It specifies CASSEWTGIYGYTF.

The chain uses TRBV7-2 and TRBJ2-1, with D possibly matching TRBD1 (5 bases). Per the germline V gene, CDR1 is SGHTA and CDR2 is FQGNSA. The CDR3 runs to 13 residues. V was clipped by 9 bases and J by 5 bases, with 14 bases between them. CDR3 coding DNA: TGTGCCAGTTTAGCCAGGGCTGACAATGAGCAGTTCTTC. Amino acids: CASLARADNEQFF.

This clonotype has a count of ten or more. J is TRBJ2-7 and V is TRBV6-1; tentatively, D is TRBD2 (5 bases). CDR1 MNHNS and CDR2 SASEGT come from the germline V gene. This CDR3 has 13 amino acids. V was shortened by 7 bases and J by 1 base, with 11 bases between the two germline ends. As DNA, the CDR3 is TGTGCCAGCATGAGGGCGCGGTCCTACGAGCAGTACTTC. Residues: CASMRARSYEQYF.

This chain joins TRBV10-3 and TRBJ2-6; D unresolved. This CDR3 region has 16 residues. V dropped 5 bases and J dropped 4 bases, with 15 bases sitting between them. From germline, CDR1 is ENHRY and CDR2 SYGVKD. The CDR3 loop is CAISSSPVSGANVLTF. The CDR3 DNA reads as TGTGCCATCAGTAGCTCCCCGGTTTCAGGGGCCAACGTCCTGACTTTC.

This clonotype was seen a few times. The rearrangement uses TRBV29-1 and TRBJ1-1, with D unclear. The CDR3 contains 10 residues. CDR1 is SQVTM and CDR2 is ANQGSEA in the germline V gene. V dropped 0 bases and J dropped 11 bases, with 7 bases sitting between them. This CDR3 is CSVEEGKAFF. In nucleotides, the CDR3 is TGCAGCGTTGAAGAAGGAAAGGCTTTCTTT.

The chain joins TRBV12-3 or TRBV12-4 to TRBJ1-2, with D possibly being TRBD1 (5 bases). Trimming removed 4 bases from V and 8 bases from J, with 17 bases in between. The CDR3 is made up of 14 amino acids. DNA for the CDR3: TGTGCCAGCAGTTCCTTCAGAGGGACGGGGGGCTACACCTTC. Its protein is CASSSFRGTGGYTF.

The rearrangement joins TRBV5-1 to TRBJ2-7; 8 bases fit TRBD1. CDR1 SGHRS and CDR2 YFSETQ come from the germline V gene. With 4 bases clipped from V and 7 bases from J, the junction kept 4 bases outside the gene matches. The length of the CDR3 is 12 residues. The CDR3 reads CASSRTGQEQYF. CDR3 coding DNA: TGCGCCAGCAGCAGGACAGGGCAGGAGCAGTACTTC.

In this sample, this clonotype turned up many times. The CDR3 nucleotides are TGTGCCAGCAATCCAGGGGACAGTTCCTCCTACGAGCAGTACTTC. Protein sequence: CASNPGDSSSYEQYF. This chain uses TRBV6-1 with TRBJ2-7, with 7 bases lining up with TRBD1. J lost 0 bases, V lost 7 bases, and 9 bases had no gene match. The CDR3 totals 15 residues. Germline values: CDR1 MNHNS, CDR2 SASEGT.

This clonotype was counted ten times or more. The chain joins TRBV12-3 or TRBV12-4 to TRBJ2-7; D is undetermined. V lost 5 bases, J lost 2 bases, and 16 bases lay in between. The CDR3 is 15 amino acids. CDR3 coding DNA: TGTGCCAGCAGTGCCGGCGCCGGGCCGCCCTACGAGCAGTACTTC. It yields the protein CASSAGAGPPYEQYF.